Each of the 13 T cell receptor beta chains below was sequenced from the same sample in a study of blood T cell repertoires in COVID-19. Sequenced by immunoSEQ multiplex PCR; TCRdb stores in-frame clones only, minus some. The data show about 93,000 clones, with just under 80% seen just once and roughly 15% held by the top ten. Material for sequencing was peripheral blood. Receptors originate from a human donor in a cohort sampled during active COVID-19.

The chain carries TRBV12-5 and TRBJ1-1, with no clear D. Germline V gene sequence: CDR1 LGHNT, CDR2 FRNRAP. This CDR3 spans 14 amino acids. Trimming shortened V by 4 bases and J by 5 bases, and 14 bases separated the two germline ends. CDR3 nucleotides: TGTGCTAGTGGTTGCCCGGCGGGTTGGACTGAAGCTTTCTTT. Its protein is CASGCPAGWTEAFF.

On this clone: The junction shows a germline mismatch at one end, possibly a read error. The chain uses TRBV7-7 and TRBJ2-3; 9 bases line up with TRBD2. The germline V gene encodes CDR1 SSHAT and CDR2 FNYEAQ (reference sequence). The CDR3 totals 15 residues. CDR3 DNA sequence: TGTGCTAGCAGCAGCGGGACTAGCTTTCCAGATACGCAGTATTTT. Protein product: CASSSGTSFPDTQYF.

J is TRBJ2-7 and V is TRBV5-1; 10 positions match TRBD1. J was trimmed by 0 bases and V by 4 bases; bases with no gene match: 4. The germline V gene has CDR1 SGHRS and CDR2 YFSETQ. There are 15 residues in the CDR3. CDR3 residues: CASSPGTGDSYEQYF. The CDR3 region has the DNA TGCGCCAGCAGCCCCGGGACAGGGGACTCCTACGAGCAGTACTTC.

The chain carries TRBV3-1 (or the pseudogene TRBV3-2) and TRBJ1-6; D possibly corresponds to TRBD1 (6 bases). The length of the CDR3 is 16 residues. Trimming took off 3 bases at V and 0 bases at J, with 9 bases between the two ends. From germline, CDR1 is LGHDT and CDR2 YNNKEL (reference sequence). As DNA, the CDR3 is TGTGCCAGCAGCCAGGACAGTTACTCCTATAATTCACCCCTCCACTTT. It codes for CASSQDSYSYNSPLHF.

V is TRBV28 and J is TRBJ2-7; TRBD2 agrees at 7 bases. Germline loops: CDR1 MDHEN, CDR2 SYDVKM. After removal of 8 bases from V and 3 bases from J, the junction contained 7 bases not matched to a gene. The CDR3 is made up of 13 amino acids. CDR3 residues: CASQRGGRYEQYF. The CDR3 bases are TGTGCCAGCCAGCGGGGCGGGCGCTACGAGCAGTACTTC.

This clone was seen a single time. The chain joins TRBV28 to TRBJ2-7; D is ambiguous. The CDR3 has 11 amino acids. Trimming pared 7 bases from V and 2 bases from J, leaving 6 bases between. Germline CDR1 and CDR2: MDHEN and SYDVKM. The CDR3: CASTSAYEQYF. The CDR3 nucleotides are TGTGCCAGCACCAGTGCCTACGAGCAGTACTTC.

This sequence joins TRBV30 and TRBJ1-1; D gene uncertain. There are 14 residues in the CDR3. Germline V gives CDR1 GTSNPN, CDR2 SVGIG (reference sequence). V shed 3 bases and J shed 2 bases, with 13 bases lying between them. The CDR3 is CAWRERRGNTEAFF. The CDR3 DNA reads as TGTGCCTGGAGGGAAAGACGGGGAAACACTGAAGCTTTCTTT. Together with reference TRBV30 and TRBJ1-1, the CDR3 gives the full variable domain: SQTIHQWPATLVQPVGSPLSLECTVEGTSNPNLYWYRQAAGRGLQLLFYSVGIGQISSEVPQNLSASRPQDRQFILSSKKLLLSDSGFYLCAWRERRGNTEAFFGQGTRLTVV.

The chain joins TRBV2 to TRBJ1-2; perhaps TRBD1 as D (5 bases). Germline values: CDR1 SNHLY, CDR2 FYNNEI. The CDR3 extends over 13 amino acids. V was shortened by 6 bases and J by 6 bases, with 14 bases between the two germline ends. CDR3 DNA: TGTGCCAGCAGGGACATGGATGGTCATGGCTACACCTTC. Its protein product is CASRDMDGHGYTF.

The gene calls are TRBV9 and TRBJ1-1, with a tentative D call TRBD1 (6 bases). Germline CDR1 is SGDLS and CDR2 is YYNGEE. Trimming pared 4 bases from V and 5 bases from J, leaving 12 bases between. The CDR3 spans 13 residues. This CDR3 is CASSPLRGTEAFF. CDR3 nucleotides: TGTGCCAGCAGCCCTCTCAGGGGAACTGAAGCTTTCTTT. Based on the CDR3 plus reference TRBV9 and TRBJ1-1, the full variable domain is DSGVTQTPKHLITATGQRVTLRCSPRSGDLSVYWYQQSLDQGLQFLIQYYNGEERAKGNILERFSAQQFPDLHSELNLSSLELGDSALYFCASSPLRGTEAFFGQGTRLTVV.

This clone was recorded at least ten times. Other DNA sequences in this sample translate to the same CDR3. The J gene is TRBJ1-6, the V gene TRBV3-1 (or the pseudogene TRBV3-2); D is ambiguous. Trimming stripped 1 base from V and 0 bases from J, with 10 bases between. The germline V gene encodes CDR1 LGHDT and CDR2 YNNKEL (reference sequence). The CDR3 spans 17 residues. This chain's CDR3 is CASSQGGLSSYNSPLHF. The CDR3 nucleotides read TGTGCCAGCAGCCAAGGAGGCTTAAGCTCCTATAATTCACCCCTCCACTTT.

The rearrangement uses TRBV7-2 and TRBJ2-1; TRBD2 matches 7 bases. V dropped 3 bases and J dropped 6; count of bases not matched to a gene: 5. The CDR3 runs to 14 residues. Germline V lookup: CDR1 SGHTA, CDR2 FQGNSA. The CDR3 protein is CASSFGLVGNEQFF. CDR3 DNA: TGTGCCAGCAGCTTTGGACTAGTTGGCAATGAGCAGTTCTTC.

Only a few counts were recorded for this clone. The chain carries TRBV5-1 and TRBJ2-7, with 16 bases fitting TRBD2. V trimming: 4 bases; J trimming: 9 bases; junction bases outside the gene matches: 7. CDR1 is SGHRS and CDR2 is YFSETQ in the germline V gene. The CDR3 loop spans 15 amino acids. CDR3 loop: CASSPGLAGGPVQYF. The CDR3 DNA reads as TGCGCCAGCAGCCCGGGACTAGCGGGAGGGCCAGTGCAGTACTTC.

V usage is TRBV10-3 and J usage is TRBJ2-2, with D perhaps TRBD2 (6 bases). Germline assignment: CDR1 ENHRY and CDR2 SYGVKD. The V gene lost 10 bases and the J gene lost 4 bases, with 19 bases spanning the gap. The CDR3 consists of 15 residues. The chain's CDR3 is CATGLGGSSTGELFF. CDR3 coding DNA: TGTGCCACGGGTCTCGGGGGTTCGAGCACCGGGGAGCTGTTTTTT.